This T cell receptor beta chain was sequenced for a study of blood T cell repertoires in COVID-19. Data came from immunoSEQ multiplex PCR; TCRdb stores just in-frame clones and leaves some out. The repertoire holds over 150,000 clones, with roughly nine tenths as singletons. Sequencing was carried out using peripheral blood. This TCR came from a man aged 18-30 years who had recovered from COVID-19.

CDR3 amino acids: CASSYNSMNTGELFF. CDR3 sequence (DNA): TGTGCCAGCAGTTACAACAGTATGAACACCGGGGAGCTGTTTTTT. The chain joins TRBV6-5 to TRBJ2-2; D gene unclear. CDR3 length: 15 residues. V shed 2 bases and J shed 1 base, with 8 bases lying between them. CDR1 is MNHEY, CDR2 SVGAGI, per germline.